Listed here are 14 T cell receptor beta chains from one sample, sequenced in a study of blood T cell repertoires in COVID-19. Produced via immunoSEQ multiplex PCR; TCRdb's table is partial and in-frame only. The table shows almost 70,000 clones, with about nine tenths occurring only once. Sequences were obtained from peripheral blood. Source of these receptors: a woman in her 70s with acute or convalescent COVID-19.

The CDR3 sequence: CSVGVSGLSSYNEQFF. The CDR3 DNA follows: TGCAGCGTTGGAGTTAGCGGGCTCAGCTCCTACAATGAGCAGTTCTTC. The chain has TRBV29-1 and TRBJ2-1; 7 nucleotides align to TRBD2. V trimming: 4 bases; J trimming: 0 bases; junction bases outside the gene matches: 9. The CDR3 is 16 residues long. The V gene's germline CDR1 is SQVTM and CDR2 ANQGSEA.

This chain links TRBV28 with TRBJ2-7, with D perhaps matching TRBD2 (5 bases). Germline loops: CDR1 MDHEN, CDR2 SYDVKM. Between the trimmed V and J ends, which lost 10 bases and 1 base, there was a span of 20 bases. This CDR3 is 15 amino acids long. Here the CDR3 reads CATLPLGAGSYEQYF. As DNA, the CDR3 is TGTGCCACCTTGCCACTGGGCGCGGGTTCCTACGAGCAGTACTTC.

This clone was seen a single time. V is TRBV18 and J is TRBJ1-3; tentative D call: TRBD1 (6 bases). The germline CDR1 and CDR2 sequences are KGHSH and LQKENI. V was cut by 3 bases and J by 2 bases, with 8 bases left in between. The CDR3 loop spans 14 amino acids. DNA for the CDR3: TGTGCCAGCTCACCGGGGGCACCTGGAAACACCATATATTTT. Its translation: CASSPGAPGNTIYF.

The chain is built from TRBV5-6 and TRBJ2-2; TRBD1 matches at 7 bases. The germline V gene encodes CDR1 SGHDT and CDR2 YYEEEE. Trimming cost V 0 bases and J 6 bases; bases outside gene matches: 2. The CDR3 runs 14 residues. The CDR3, as DNA: TGTGCCAGCAGCTTGGATACAGGGGCCGGGGAGCTGTTTTTT. This translates into CASSLDTGAGELFF.

This clone was counted ten times or more. This chain links TRBV3-1 (or the pseudogene TRBV3-2) with TRBJ1-6, with D unclear. Germline V lookup: CDR1 LGHDT, CDR2 YNNKEL (reference sequence). Deletions cut 2 bases from V and 8 bases from J, with 7 bases between. The CDR3 consists of 13 residues. CDR3 region: CASSQLADSPLHF. For the CDR3, the DNA is TGTGCCAGCAGCCAACTTGCGGATTCACCCCTCCACTTT.

V and J are TRBV27 and TRBJ2-1, with a tentative D call TRBD2 (5 bases). Germline V gene data show CDR1 as MNHEY and CDR2 as SMNVEV (reference sequence). With 3 bases removed from V and 4 bases from J, the gap between germline ends came to 13 bases. There are 15 residues in the CDR3. CDR3 bases: TGTGCCAGCAGTTTTGCGGTAGGCGGGTACAATGAGCAGTTCTTC. It is translated as CASSFAVGGYNEQFF.

This clone has more than one count but fewer than ten. The rearrangement joins TRBV9 to TRBJ2-1; 9 bases map to TRBD1. The CDR3 consists of 14 residues. The germline CDR1 and CDR2 sequences are SGDLS and YYNGEE. V lost 2 bases to trimming and J lost 9 bases; unmatched junction nucleotides: 6. In DNA, the CDR3 is TGTGCCAGCAGCGTTGACAGGGGGTTCGGTGAGCAGTTCTTC. Protein sequence: CASSVDRGFGEQFF.

The chain employs TRBV3-1 (or the pseudogene TRBV3-2) and TRBJ1-2; maybe TRBD1 (5 bases). The CDR3 contains 17 residues. From germline, CDR1 is LGHDT and CDR2 YNNKEL (reference sequence). The V end lost 4 bases, the J end lost 1 base, and 19 bases lay between the germline ends. The chain's CDR3 is CASSPRRVREDNYGYTF. CDR3 coding DNA: TGTGCCAGCAGCCCTAGGAGGGTCAGGGAGGATAACTATGGCTACACCTTC.

The V gene is TRBV27, the J gene TRBJ2-5; D is unresolved. CDR1 is MNHEY and CDR2 is SMNVEV in the germline V gene (reference sequence). Trimming removed 5 bases at V and 2 bases at J, with 9 bases between. The CDR3 extends over 13 amino acids. The CDR3 DNA reads as TGTGCCAGCAGTACCGACAATCAAGAGACCCAGTACTTC. As protein: CASSTDNQETQYF.

This rearrangement joins TRBV30 to TRBJ1-2, with 10 bases lining up with TRBD1. Germline values: CDR1 GTSNPN, CDR2 SVGIG (reference sequence). V was pared by 3 bases and J by 8 bases, with 12 bases of the junction left unmatched. The CDR3 covers 15 residues. CDR3 sequence (DNA): TGTGCCTGGAGCGAAAATACCGGGACAGGGGTGGGCTACACCTTC. It yields the protein CAWSENTGTGVGYTF.

The gene calls are TRBV4-1 and TRBJ2-7, with D possibly being TRBD1 (6 bases). CDR3 size: 16 residues. CDR1 and CDR2 (germline): MGHRA, YSYEKL. Between the trimmed V and J ends, which lost 4 bases and 3 bases, there was a span of 19 bases. The CDR3: CASSPTGAGAIYEQYF. The CDR3 nucleotides read TGCGCCAGCAGCCCGACCGGAGCAGGGGCTATCTACGAGCAGTACTTC.

The chain uses TRBV25-1 and TRBJ2-1; 8 positions agree with TRBD2. The CDR3 length is 15 residues. J was trimmed by 2 bases and V by 3 bases; bases with no gene match: 3. CDR1 and CDR2 (germline): MGHDK, SYGVNS. CDR3 sequence (DNA): TGTGCCAGCAGTGACGTCGGGAGGGCCTACAATGAGCAGTTCTTC. Translating it yields CASSDVGRAYNEQFF. The full variable domain, its missing parts supplied by reference TRBV25-1 and TRBJ2-1, is EADIYQTPRYLVIGTGKKITLECSQTMGHDKMYWYQQDPGMELHLIHYSYGVNSTEKGDLSSESTVSRIRTEHFPLTLESARPSHTSQYLCASSDVGRAYNEQFFGPGTRLTVL.

The chain combines TRBV28 with TRBJ2-1, with 15 bases lining up with TRBD2. Germline V gene sequence: CDR1 MDHEN, CDR2 SYDVKM. The CDR3 sequence is 16 residues long. V lost 3 bases to trimming and J lost 10 bases; unmatched junction nucleotides: 7. The CDR3 sequence is CASSFGTSGRSGEQFF. The DNA of the CDR3 is TGTGCCAGCAGTTTTGGGACTAGCGGGAGGTCCGGGGAGCAGTTCTTC.

The genes are TRBV29-1 and TRBJ2-3; D gene unclear. V lost 6 bases and J lost 1, with 11 bases in between. CDR3 length equals 13 residues. Germline assignment: CDR1 SQVTM and CDR2 ANQGSEA. The CDR3 DNA sequence: TGCAGCGTCGATACAATGGGCACAGATACGCAGTATTTT. It yields the protein CSVDTMGTDTQYF.